Presented here are 27 T cell receptor beta chains from one specimen sequenced in a study of OX40 agonist ivuxolimab in advanced cancers. The table came from immunoSEQ multiplex PCR; TCRdb's copy has only in-frame clones and leaves some out. The data hold around 60,000 clones, with less than 90% observed a single time. The sample was CD4+ or CD8+ T cells sorted from blood, taken in a trial of the OX40 agonist ivuxolimab. Receptors originate from an adult with an advanced solid tumor such as melanoma, head and neck, liver or kidney cancer.

The chain employs TRBV25-1 and TRBJ2-1; tentatively, D is TRBD1 or TRBD2 (5 bases each). The CDR3 is made up of 15 amino acids. CDR1 is MGHDK, CDR2 SYGVNS, per germline. Trimming took 3 bases from V and 8 from J, leaving 17 bases between them. CDR3 loop: CASSDLKPGRDEQFF. The DNA for the CDR3 is TGTGCCAGCAGTGACCTAAAGCCGGGGCGGGATGAGCAGTTCTTC.

The J gene is TRBJ2-7, the V gene TRBV29-1, with 7 nucleotides matching TRBD1. CDR1 is SQVTM and CDR2 is ANQGSEA in the germline V gene. This CDR3 spans 11 amino acids. Losses at the gene ends were 7 bases for V and 6 bases for J; bases not matched to a gene: 6. The CDR3 DNA is TGCAGCGGTCGACAGGGTCGCGAGCAGTACTTC. Amino acids: CSGRQGREQYF.

The chain carries TRBV28 and TRBJ2-7; D is unclear. CDR3 size: 10 residues. Germline values: CDR1 MDHEN, CDR2 SYDVKM. With 4 bases removed from V and 8 bases from J, the gap between germline ends came to 6 bases. The CDR3 is CASSSKKQYF. The DNA of the CDR3 is TGTGCCAGCAGTTCGAAAAAGCAGTACTTC.

The rearrangement uses TRBV7-6 and TRBJ1-4; D remains unclear. Germline V gene lookup returns CDR1 SGHVS and CDR2 FNYEAQ. The CDR3 is made up of 14 amino acids. V was cut by 4 bases and J by 4 bases, with 10 bases left in between. The CDR3 nucleotides read TGTGCCAGCAGCTCAAACATGTATAATGAAAAACTGTTTTTT. This translates into CASSSNMYNEKLFF.

The rearrangement joins TRBV11-2 to TRBJ2-3; TRBD2 agrees at 7 bases. The V gene's germline CDR1 is SGHAT and CDR2 FQNNGV. The V and J ends lost 5 bases and 2 bases, in that order; junction bases with no gene match: 7. This CDR3 contains 15 residues. The CDR3 reads CASSLRDYDTDTQYF. The CDR3 region has the DNA TGTGCCAGCAGCCTGCGGGACTACGACACAGATACGCAGTATTTT.

This chain joins TRBV6-1 and TRBJ2-3; either TRBD1 or TRBD2 may supply D (5 bases each). The CDR3 has 15 residues. Deletions cut 6 bases from V and 3 bases from J, with 16 bases between. Germline V gene lookup returns CDR1 MNHNS and CDR2 SASEGT. The CDR3 protein is CASRGVLGSTDTQYF. The CDR3 DNA reads TGTGCCAGCAGGGGGGTGTTAGGGTCTACAGATACGCAGTATTTT.

As regards this clone: The junction departs from germline at one end; a sequencing error may be responsible. The sample has other DNA sequences that encode this CDR3 too. The chain uses TRBV6-1 and TRBJ2-7; D may be TRBD1 (6 bases). The CDR3 is 15 residues long. Per the germline V gene, CDR1 is MNHNS and CDR2 is SASEGT. Here the CDR3 reads CASSENPGAAGEQYF. The CDR3 region has the DNA TGTGCTAGCAGTGAAAATCCAGGGGCGGCTGGGGAGCAGTACTTC.

The genes are TRBV2 and TRBJ1-2, with D unresolved. This CDR3 spans 13 amino acids. V lost 8 bases to trimming and J lost 3 bases, with 13 bases between them. Germline CDR1 reads SNHLY; CDR2 reads FYNNEI. DNA of the CDR3: TGTGCCAGCTCGGGATATGGACACTATGGCTACACCTTC. Amino acids: CASSGYGHYGYTF. The full variable domain, with the rest looked up from reference TRBV2 and TRBJ1-2, is EPEVTQTPSHQVTQMGQEVILRCVPISNHLYFYWYRQILGQKVEFLVSFYNNEISEKSEIFDDQFSVERPDGSNFTLKIRSTKLEDSAMYFCASSGYGHYGYTFGSGTRLTVV.

The J gene is TRBJ1-2, the V gene TRBV19, with D possibly being TRBD1 (6 bases). Germline V gene sequence: CDR1 LNHDA, CDR2 SQIVND (reference sequence). The CDR3 runs to 14 residues. V lost 5 bases, J lost 1 base, and 11 bases lay in between. The CDR3 DNA sequence: TGTGCCAGTAGTGTGGGGGCGAGTAACTATGGCTACACCTTC. Amino acids: CASSVGASNYGYTF.

CDR3 DNA: TGTGCCAGTAGTACCGGGACAACTCAGCCCCAGCATTTT. It encodes CASSTGTTQPQHF. V usage is TRBV19 and J usage is TRBJ1-5, with D tentatively TRBD1 (6 bases). There are 13 residues in the CDR3. In germline, CDR1 is LNHDA, CDR2 SQIVND (reference sequence). Trimming shortened V by 4 bases and J by 6 bases, and 10 bases separated the two germline ends.

V is TRBV20-1 and J is TRBJ2-3; no definite D call. CDR1 and CDR2 from the germline V gene are DFQATT and SNEGSKA (reference sequence). The CDR3 spans 11 residues. V shed 6 bases and J shed 5 bases, with 9 bases lying between them. CDR3 loop: CSAGVGDTQYF. As DNA, the CDR3 is TGCAGTGCAGGAGTCGGAGATACGCAGTATTTT.

The J gene is TRBJ1-2, the V gene TRBV19; 7 bases match TRBD1. Germline V gene data show CDR1 as LNHDA and CDR2 as SQIVND (reference sequence). The CDR3 length is 16 residues. The ends lost 4 bases at V and 4 bases at J; junction bases unmatched: 12. CDR3 DNA: TGTGCCAGTAGTACCTCAACCGGGACAGAGTTCTATGGCTACACCTTC. Translation: CASSTSTGTEFYGYTF.

This rearrangement joins TRBV18 to TRBJ2-3; no reliable D call. The CDR3 runs 15 residues. Per the germline V gene, CDR1 is KGHSH and CDR2 is LQKENI. Trimming stripped 3 bases from V and 1 base from J, with 11 bases between. CDR3 residues: CASSPPGLRTDTQYF. CDR3 sequence (DNA): TGTGCCAGCTCACCCCCGGGCCTTCGCACAGATACGCAGTATTTT.

This clone was detected once. V is TRBV6-6 and J is TRBJ2-5, with TRBD1 matching 8 bases. V was clipped by 6 bases and J by 5 bases; unmatched bases: 8. The CDR3 contains 14 residues. The germline V gene encodes CDR1 MNHNY and CDR2 SVGAGI (reference sequence). CDR3 sequence reads: CASSIDRGRETQYF. CDR3 sequence (DNA): TGTGCCAGCAGCATCGACAGGGGTAGGGAGACCCAGTACTTC.

This chain links TRBV15 with TRBJ1-4; weak D call: TRBD1 (6 bases). Trimming removed 3 bases from V and 6 bases from J, with 14 bases in between. The CDR3 runs 15 residues. The germline V gene has CDR1 LNHNV and CDR2 YYDKDF (reference sequence). Here the CDR3 reads CATSREQGRDEKLFF. The CDR3, as DNA: TGTGCCACCAGCAGGGAACAGGGAAGAGATGAAAAACTGTTTTTT.

This sequence joins TRBV6-4 and TRBJ2-3; D unresolved. CDR1 MRHNA and CDR2 SNTAGT come from the germline V gene. The V end lost 4 bases, the J end lost 3 bases, and 8 bases lay between the germline ends. This CDR3 is built from 13 residues. The CDR3 reads CASSVDRTDTQYF. The CDR3 DNA reads as TGTGCCAGCAGTGTAGACCGTACAGATACGCAGTATTTT.

The chain couples TRBV15 to TRBJ2-5; tentative D call: TRBD1 (6 bases). Per germline, CDR1 LNHNV and CDR2 YYDKDF (reference sequence). The V and J ends lost 0 bases and 2 bases respectively, with 10 bases between them. The CDR3 totals 15 residues. CDR3 coding DNA: TGTGCCACCAGCAGAGAACCGGGACAACAAGAGACCCAGTACTTC. It encodes CATSREPGQQETQYF. Drawing the rest from reference TRBV15 and TRBJ2-5, the complete variable domain is DAMVIQNPRYQVTQFGKPVTLSCSQTLNHNVMYWYQQKSSQAPKLLFHYYDKDFNNEADTPDNFQSRRPNTSFCFLDIRSPGLGDTAMYLCATSREPGQQETQYFGPGTRLLVL.

The chain links TRBV5-6 to TRBJ1-4; D unclear. The length of the CDR3 is 14 residues. V was shortened by 3 bases and J by 8 bases, with 14 bases between the two germline ends. From germline, CDR1 is SGHDT and CDR2 YYEEEE. The DNA for the CDR3 is TGTGCCAGCAGCTCCGACCTGGGGTACGAAAAACTGTTTTTT. Amino acids: CASSSDLGYEKLFF.

This clone was found once. CDR3 DNA: TGTGCCAGCAGCTCGGGACAGGGGGCTGGCGAGCAGTACTTC. Protein product: CASSSGQGAGEQYF. This chain uses TRBV9 with TRBJ2-7, with TRBD1 identical over 12 bases. The V and J ends lost 4 bases and 6 bases, in that order; junction bases with no gene match: 5. Germline CDR1 and CDR2: SGDLS and YYNGEE. This CDR3 has 14 amino acids.

This clone was seen only once. The rearrangement links TRBV7-9 to TRBJ2-1; tentatively, D is TRBD2 (6 bases). CDR1 is SEHNR, CDR2 FQNEAQ, per germline (reference sequence). Trimming removed 2 bases at V and 10 bases at J, with 12 bases between. The CDR3 is 13 amino acids. The CDR3 sequence: CASSLSGALEQFF. CDR3 DNA sequence: TGTGCCAGCAGCTTATCGGGAGCTTTAGAGCAGTTCTTC.

The chain joins TRBV9 to TRBJ2-1; 12 bases fit TRBD2. The length of the CDR3 is 15 residues. The trim removed 4 bases at V and 4 bases at J, leaving 3 bases unmatched. CDR1 is SGDLS and CDR2 is YYNGEE in the germline V gene. The DNA for the CDR3 is TGTGCCAGCAGCTTTGGACTAGCGGGATACAATGAGCAGTTCTTC. It is translated as CASSFGLAGYNEQFF. The full variable domain, with the rest looked up from reference TRBV9 and TRBJ2-1, is DSGVTQTPKHLITATGQRVTLRCSPRSGDLSVYWYQQSLDQGLQFLIQYYNGEERAKGNILERFSAQQFPDLHSELNLSSLELGDSALYFCASSFGLAGYNEQFFGPGTRLTVL.

The rearrangement uses TRBV18 and TRBJ1-2, with unresolved D. Trimming took off 5 bases at V and 6 bases at J, with 10 bases between the two ends. Looked up from germline, CDR1 is KGHSH and CDR2 is LQKENI. The CDR3 has 12 residues. The chain's CDR3 is CASSLDMDGYTF. CDR3 nucleotides: TGTGCCAGCTCATTAGACATGGATGGCTACACCTTC. Together with reference TRBV18 and TRBJ1-2, the CDR3 gives the full variable domain: NAGVMQNPRHLVRRRGQEARLRCSPMKGHSHVYWYRQLPEEGLKFMVYLQKENIIDESGMPKERFSAEFPKEGPSILRIQQVVRGDSAAYFCASSLDMDGYTFGSGTRLTVV.

The chain recombines TRBV9 with TRBJ1-5; D gene uncertain. Per the germline V gene, CDR1 is SGDLS and CDR2 is YYNGEE. The CDR3 runs 15 residues. V was clipped by 3 bases and J by 7 bases, with 17 bases between them. The CDR3 loop is CASSGPGSQAQPQHF. CDR3 in DNA: TGTGCCAGCAGCGGGCCGGGGTCTCAGGCCCAGCCCCAGCATTTT. The complete variable domain, with remaining parts taken from reference TRBV9 and TRBJ1-5, reads DSGVTQTPKHLITATGQRVTLRCSPRSGDLSVYWYQQSLDQGLQFLIQYYNGEERAKGNILERFSAQQFPDLHSELNLSSLELGDSALYFCASSGPGSQAQPQHFGDGTRLSIL.

The chain links TRBV4-1 to TRBJ2-3; 12 nucleotides match TRBD2. Unmatched junction bases numbered 3, after V lost 1 base and J lost 1 base. CDR3 size: 17 residues. The germline V gene encodes CDR1 MGHRA and CDR2 YSYEKL. The CDR3 coding sequence is TGCGCCAGCAGCCAAGCCCCTAGCGGGAGGGGCACAGATACGCAGTATTTT. Protein product: CASSQAPSGRGTDTQYF.

This chain connects TRBV5-6 to TRBJ2-5; D perhaps matches TRBD1 (6 bases). This CDR3 comprises 15 residues. V lost 4 bases, J lost 5 bases, and 18 bases lay in between. Looked up from germline, CDR1 is SGHDT and CDR2 is YYEEEE. The CDR3 nucleotides read TGTGCCAGCAGCCCCGGCCCAGGGGCGAGGGAGACCCAGTACTTC. This encodes CASSPGPGARETQYF.

This clone was observed once. CDR3 sequence (DNA): TGTGCCAGCAGCCAGGAGACAGATAATGAAAAACTGTTTTTT. Protein product: CASSQETDNEKLFF. V is TRBV4-2 and J is TRBJ1-4, with a tentative D call TRBD1 (5 bases). From germline, CDR1 is LGHNA and CDR2 YNFKEQ. The CDR3 length is 14 residues. V was pared by 3 bases and J by 4 bases, with 9 bases between.

V gene TRBV28 combines with J gene TRBJ2-3, with D possibly matching TRBD2 (5 bases). With 6 bases removed from V and 12 bases from J, the gap between germline ends came to 31 bases. Germline CDR1 MDHEN, CDR2 SYDVKM. This CDR3 region has 17 residues. CDR3 coding DNA: TGTGCCAGCAGCCAAACCTTCTCCGTTCTACGGGATCGTAGACAGTATTTT. Its translation is CASSQTFSVLRDRRQYF.